This T cell receptor (beta chain) is drawn from a study of T cells in Graves' hyperthyroidism and ophthalmopathy. CDR3 size: 15 residues. Germline loops: CDR1 DFQATT, CDR2 SNEGSKA (reference sequence). The ends lost 6 bases at V and 2 bases at J; junction bases unmatched: 7. What was amplified from RNA transcripts were TCR beta CDR3 regions. The TCR CDR3 was amplified in a first-round RT-PCR using the HTBI primer set. TCRdb reprocessed the multiplex PCR reads via MiXCR and lists one record per CDR3 protein. Of 500,000 to 600,000 distinct CDR3 sequences in the sample, 16% are singletons; the top ten hold 15% to 20%. Stable Graves' hyperthyroidism denoted no ophthalmopathy progression over 18 months. Those patients with uncontrolled infection, other autoimmune disease, pregnancy or lactation were excluded. Diagnostic assessment was based on clinical symptoms, serum thyroxine and TRAb, thyroid ultrasound and orbital computed tomography.

Sequences were obtained from blood. The clonotype comes from a woman aged 18-29 years with Graves' hyperthyroidism. The chain has TRBV20-1 and TRBJ2-5; 12 bases are shared with TRBD2. The CDR3 nucleotides read TGCAGTGCACAACTAGCGGGGGGAGGTCAAGAGACCCAGTACTTC. Its translation is CSAQLAGGGQETQYF.